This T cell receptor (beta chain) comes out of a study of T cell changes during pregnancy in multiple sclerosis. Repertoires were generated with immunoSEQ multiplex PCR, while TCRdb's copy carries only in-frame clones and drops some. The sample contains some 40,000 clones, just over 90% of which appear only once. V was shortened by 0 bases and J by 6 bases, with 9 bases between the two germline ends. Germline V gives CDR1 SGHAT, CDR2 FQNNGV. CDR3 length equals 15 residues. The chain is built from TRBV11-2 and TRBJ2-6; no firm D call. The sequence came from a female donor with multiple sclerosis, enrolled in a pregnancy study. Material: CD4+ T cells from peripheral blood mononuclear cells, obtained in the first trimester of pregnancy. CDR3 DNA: TGTGCCAGCAGCTTAGATCGTAGCCTGGCCAACGTCCTGACTTTC. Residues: CASSLDRSLANVLTF.